This section outlines one T cell receptor (beta chain) sequence together with its context. No antigen is known for it. TCRdb redid the calling of the 5' RACE reads with MiXCR, one entry per CDR3 protein. This table holds about 10,000 distinct CDR3 sequences, approximately 22% found once. This record belongs to a study of neurological immune-mediated disorders. Notes on the study in general: Across subjects, expanded clones had no CDR3 amino acid sequences in common, pointing to private repertoires in all groups. Neither clinical nor MRI features showed any association with the multiple sclerosis repertoire cluster, and the authors stated that larger cohorts are needed.

The sequencing input was CD8+ T cells from blood. The receptor's source is a woman in her thirties or forties with multiple sclerosis.

This CDR3 reads CASSPRNEQFF. CDR3 DNA sequence: TGTGCCAGCAGCCCCCGCAATGAGCAGTTCTTC. This chain connects TRBV5-5 to TRBJ2-1, with D hard to call. The germline V gene encodes CDR1 SGHKS and CDR2 YYEKEE (reference sequence). The CDR3 runs to 11 residues. The V end was cut by 4 bases, the J end by 6 bases, with 5 bases between.